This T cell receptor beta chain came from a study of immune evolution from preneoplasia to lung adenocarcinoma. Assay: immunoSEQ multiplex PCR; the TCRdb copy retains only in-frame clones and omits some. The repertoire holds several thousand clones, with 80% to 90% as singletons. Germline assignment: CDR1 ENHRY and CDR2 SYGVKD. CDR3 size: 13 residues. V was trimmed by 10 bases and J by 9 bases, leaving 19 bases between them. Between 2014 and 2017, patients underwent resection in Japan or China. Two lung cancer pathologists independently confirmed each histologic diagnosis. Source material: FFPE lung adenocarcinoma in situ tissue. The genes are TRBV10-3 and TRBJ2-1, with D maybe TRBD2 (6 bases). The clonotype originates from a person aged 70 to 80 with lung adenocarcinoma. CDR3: CASGETNVGEQFF. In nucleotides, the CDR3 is TGTGCCAGCGGGGAGACTAACGTCGGTGAGCAGTTCTTC.